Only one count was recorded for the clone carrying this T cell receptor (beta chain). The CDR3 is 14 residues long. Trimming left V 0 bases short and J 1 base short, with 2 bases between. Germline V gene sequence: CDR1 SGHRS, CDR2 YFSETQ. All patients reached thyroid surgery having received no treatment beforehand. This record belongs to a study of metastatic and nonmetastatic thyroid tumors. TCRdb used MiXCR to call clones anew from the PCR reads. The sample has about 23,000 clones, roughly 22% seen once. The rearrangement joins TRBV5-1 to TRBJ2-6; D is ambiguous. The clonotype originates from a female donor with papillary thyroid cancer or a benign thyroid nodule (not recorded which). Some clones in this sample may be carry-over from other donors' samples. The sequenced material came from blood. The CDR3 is CASSLVSGANVLTF. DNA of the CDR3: TGCGCCAGCAGCTTGGTGTCTGGGGCCAACGTCCTGACTTTC.